The 11 T cell receptor beta chains listed next were all sequenced from one sample in a study of metastatic and nonmetastatic thyroid tumors. No treatment had been given to any patient before thyroid surgery. TCRdb re-clonotyped the PCR reads via MiXCR. The sample has over 15,000 clones; 21% are singletons. Material for sequencing was tumor tissue. Every receptor here comes from a female donor with papillary thyroid cancer or a benign thyroid nodule (not recorded which). Some clones in this sample may be carry-over from other donors' samples.

The gene calls are TRBV6-1 and TRBJ2-7, with D possibly matching TRBD1 (6 bases). There are 13 residues in the CDR3. Germline V gene sequence: CDR1 MNHNS, CDR2 SASEGT. V gave up 2 bases and J gave up 3 bases, with 8 bases separating them. The CDR3 sequence is CASSEIQGYEQYF. CDR3 sequence (DNA): TGTGCCAGCAGTGAAATACAGGGCTACGAGCAGTACTTC.

This clone was counted at least ten times. The gene calls are TRBV18 and TRBJ1-1; possibly TRBD1 for D (6 bases). CDR3 length: 15 amino acids. Germline V CDR1 and CDR2: KGHSH, LQKENI. V lost 6 bases to trimming and J lost 0 bases, with 14 bases between them. CDR3 DNA: TGTGCCAGCTCTAATTGGGGGGACATGAACACTGAAGCTTTCTTT. Encoded protein: CASSNWGDMNTEAFF.

The rearrangement uses TRBV5-8 and TRBJ2-7; D unclear. CDR1 is SGHTS, CDR2 YDEGEE, per germline. There are 13 residues in the CDR3. Between the trimmed V and J ends, which lost 0 bases and 11 bases, there was a span of 15 bases. This CDR3 is CASSLGADQQEYF. The CDR3 DNA follows: TGTGCCAGCAGCTTGGGGGCAGACCAGCAAGAGTACTTC.

This clone showed up many times. The genes are TRBV6-4 and TRBJ2-7; a possible D gene is TRBD2 (6 bases). Germline CDR1 is MRHNA and CDR2 is SNTAGT. This CDR3 contains 15 residues. V shed 0 bases and J shed 0 bases, with 9 bases lying between them. The CDR3 is CASSDSGGVSYEQYF. In nucleotides, the CDR3 is TGTGCCAGCAGTGACTCCGGCGGGGTCTCCTACGAGCAGTACTTC.

This clone was observed a few times. One end of the junction fails to match germline, which may point to a read error. CDR3 in DNA: TGTGCCAGAAGTTTCGGACTAGCGGGTAACTACGAGCAGTACTTC. Its protein product is CARSFGLAGNYEQYF. This rearrangement joins TRBV28 to TRBJ2-7, with TRBD2 identical over 11 bases. Germline CDR1 reads MDHEN; CDR2 reads SYDVKM. The CDR3 length is 15 residues.

A single count supports this clone. The chain links TRBV11-2 to TRBJ2-6; tentatively, D is TRBD1 or TRBD2 (5 bases each). This CDR3 has 19 amino acids. Germline CDR1 SGHAT, CDR2 FQNNGV. V shed 3 bases and J shed 0 bases, with 18 bases lying between them. The CDR3 nucleotides are TGTGCCAGCAGCTTTGGCAGGGTAGAGGGATTCTCTGGGGCCAACGTCCTGACTTTC. Translated, it gives CASSFGRVEGFSGANVLTF.

This rearrangement joins TRBV12-3 or TRBV12-4 to TRBJ2-7; D remains unclear. V was pared by 4 bases and J by 6 bases, with 10 bases between. The CDR3 runs 12 residues. This chain's CDR3 is CASSWKETEQYF. The CDR3 nucleotides read TGTGCCAGCAGTTGGAAGGAAACCGAGCAGTACTTC.

This clone has at least ten counts. V usage is TRBV6-1 and J usage is TRBJ1-1, with 7 bases fitting TRBD1. J was trimmed by 8 bases and V by 5 bases; bases with no gene match: 11. The CDR3 totals 14 residues. Germline V gene data show CDR1 as MNHNS and CDR2 as SASEGT. CDR3 residues: CASSSRDRVSEAFF. The CDR3 bases are TGTGCCAGCAGTTCCCGGGACAGAGTCTCCGAAGCTTTCTTT.

At least ten counts were recorded for this clone. The chain is built from TRBV20-1 and TRBJ2-7, with TRBD1 as a possible D gene (5 bases). Germline assignment: CDR1 DFQATT and CDR2 SNEGSKA (reference sequence). This CDR3 is built from 11 residues. The germline V and J ends were trimmed by 4 bases and 6 bases, with 10 bases remaining between them. CDR3 bases: TGCAGTGCTACCCCAGGGCCCGAGCAGTACTTC. It is translated as CSATPGPEQYF.

This clone has at least ten counts. The V call is TRBV4-2, the J call TRBJ2-1; D ambiguous. The ends were cut back, 0 bases at V and 3 bases at J, with 12 bases in the middle. Germline V gives CDR1 LGHNA, CDR2 YNFKEQ. This CDR3 has 16 residues. The CDR3, as DNA: TGTGCCAGCAGCCAAGACGAGGATTTCTTCTACAATGAGCAGTTCTTC. It is translated as CASSQDEDFFYNEQFF.

Ten or more counts support this clone. The chain is built from TRBV15 and TRBJ2-7; D remains ambiguous. Germline V lookup: CDR1 LNHNV, CDR2 YYDKDF (reference sequence). Deletions cut 0 bases from V and 0 bases from J, with 9 bases between. This CDR3 is 15 amino acids long. The CDR3, as DNA: TGTGCCACCAGCAGAGACAGGACGAGCTCCTACGAGCAGTACTTC. Amino acid sequence: CATSRDRTSSYEQYF.